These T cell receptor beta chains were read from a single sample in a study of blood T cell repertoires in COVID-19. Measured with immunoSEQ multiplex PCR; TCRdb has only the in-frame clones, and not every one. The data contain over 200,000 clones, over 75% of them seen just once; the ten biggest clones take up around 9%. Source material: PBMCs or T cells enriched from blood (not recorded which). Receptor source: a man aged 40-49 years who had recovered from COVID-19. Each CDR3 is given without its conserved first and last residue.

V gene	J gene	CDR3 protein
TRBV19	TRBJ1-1	ASRVAGGTEAF
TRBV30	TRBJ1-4	AWGGRQGMENEKLF
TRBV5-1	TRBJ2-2	ASFRTSENTGELF
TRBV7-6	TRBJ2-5	ASSWGQTETQY
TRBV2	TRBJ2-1	ASSETSGRNEQF
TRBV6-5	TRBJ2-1	ASSYSISLGEQF
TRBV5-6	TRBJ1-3	ASSSLASMGNTIY
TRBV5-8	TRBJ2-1	ASSRVSGYNEQF
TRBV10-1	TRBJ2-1	ASSERGSLLGEQF
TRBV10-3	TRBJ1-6	AISTRGDNSPLH
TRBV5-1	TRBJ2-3	ASSPRTLAGLGTDTQY
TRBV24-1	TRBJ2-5	ATGDTQETQY
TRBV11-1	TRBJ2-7	ASSRGLAGGGEQY
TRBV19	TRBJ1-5	ASRPTGASRQPQH
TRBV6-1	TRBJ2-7	ASSEARSYGQY